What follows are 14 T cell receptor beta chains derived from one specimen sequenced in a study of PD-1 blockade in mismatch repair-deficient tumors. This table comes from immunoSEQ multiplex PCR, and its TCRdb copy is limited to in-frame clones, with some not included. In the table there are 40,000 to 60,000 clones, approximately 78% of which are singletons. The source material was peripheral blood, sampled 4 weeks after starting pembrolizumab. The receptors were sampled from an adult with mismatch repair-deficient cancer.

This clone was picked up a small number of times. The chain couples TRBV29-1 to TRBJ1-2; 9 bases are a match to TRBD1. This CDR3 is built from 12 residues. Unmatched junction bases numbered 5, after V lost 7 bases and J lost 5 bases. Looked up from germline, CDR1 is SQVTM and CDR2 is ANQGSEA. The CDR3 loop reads CSAGTGSYGYTF. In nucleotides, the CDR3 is TGCAGCGCAGGGACAGGGTCATATGGCTACACCTTC.

The CDR3 DNA is TGTGCCAGTAGTAACAGGGAGAACACTGAAGCTTTCTTT. Translated: CASSNRENTEAFF. The genes are TRBV19 and TRBJ1-1; tentatively, D is TRBD1 (6 bases). Germline V gives CDR1 LNHDA, CDR2 SQIVND (reference sequence). CDR3 length: 13 residues. V was shortened by 4 bases and J by 1 base, with 7 bases between the two germline ends. The variable domain in full, completed from reference TRBV19 and TRBJ1-1, reads DGGITQSPKYLFRKEGQNVTLSCEQNLNHDAMYWYRQDPGQGLRLIYYSQIVNDFQKGDIAEGYSVSREKKESFPLTVTSAQKNPTAFYLCASSNRENTEAFFGQGTRLTVV.

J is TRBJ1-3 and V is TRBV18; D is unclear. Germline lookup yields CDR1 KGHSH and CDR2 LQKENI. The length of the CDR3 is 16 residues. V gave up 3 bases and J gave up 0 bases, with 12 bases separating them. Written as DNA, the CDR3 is TGTGCCAGCTCACCCCGGACGGCTAGCTCTGGAAACACCATATATTTT. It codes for CASSPRTASSGNTIYF.

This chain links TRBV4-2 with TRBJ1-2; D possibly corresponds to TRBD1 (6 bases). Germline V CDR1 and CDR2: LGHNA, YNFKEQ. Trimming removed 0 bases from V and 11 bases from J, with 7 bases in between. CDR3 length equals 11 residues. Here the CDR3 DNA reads TGTGCCAGCAGCCAAGAGGGGGCATACACCTTC. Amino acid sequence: CASSQEGAYTF.

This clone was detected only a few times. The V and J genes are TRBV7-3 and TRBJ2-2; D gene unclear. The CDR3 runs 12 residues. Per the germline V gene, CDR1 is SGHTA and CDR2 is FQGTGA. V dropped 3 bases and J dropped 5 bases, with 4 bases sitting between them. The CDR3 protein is CASSFATGELFF. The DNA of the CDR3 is TGTGCCAGCAGCTTTGCAACCGGGGAGCTGTTTTTT. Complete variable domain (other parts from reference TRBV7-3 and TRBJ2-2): GAGVSQTPSNKVTEKGKYVELRCDPISGHTALYWYRQSLGQGPEFLIYFQGTGAADDSGLPNDRFFAVRPEGSVSTLKIQRTERGDSAVYLCASSFATGELFFGEGSRLTVL.

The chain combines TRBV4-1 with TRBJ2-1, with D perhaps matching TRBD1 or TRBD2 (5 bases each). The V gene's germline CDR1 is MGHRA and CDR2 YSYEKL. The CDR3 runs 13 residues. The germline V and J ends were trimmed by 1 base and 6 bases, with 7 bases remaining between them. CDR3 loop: CASSQVGGNEQFF. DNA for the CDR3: TGCGCCAGCAGCCAAGTTGGGGGCAATGAGCAGTTCTTC.

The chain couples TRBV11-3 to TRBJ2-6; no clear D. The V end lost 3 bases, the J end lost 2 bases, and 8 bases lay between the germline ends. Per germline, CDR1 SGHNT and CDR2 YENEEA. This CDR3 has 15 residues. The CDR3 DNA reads TGTGCCAGCAGCTTTCATTCGGCTGGGGCCAACGTCCTGACTTTC. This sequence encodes CASSFHSAGANVLTF.

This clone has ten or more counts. The DNA of the CDR3 is TGTGCCAGCAGCTTAATAAATCAGCCCCAGCATTTT. Its translation: CASSLINQPQHF. The chain joins TRBV7-9 to TRBJ1-5; D is uncertain. V was cut by 2 bases and J by 4 bases, with 3 bases left in between. The CDR3 loop spans 12 amino acids. The germline CDR1 and CDR2 sequences are SEHNR and FQNEAQ (reference sequence).

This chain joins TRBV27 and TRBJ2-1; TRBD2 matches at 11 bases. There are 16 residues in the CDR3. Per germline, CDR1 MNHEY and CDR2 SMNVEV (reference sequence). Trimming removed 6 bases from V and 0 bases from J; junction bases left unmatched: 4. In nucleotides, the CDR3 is TGTGCCAGCAGCCATAGCGGGAGGGGCTCCTACAATGAGCAGTTCTTC. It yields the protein CASSHSGRGSYNEQFF.

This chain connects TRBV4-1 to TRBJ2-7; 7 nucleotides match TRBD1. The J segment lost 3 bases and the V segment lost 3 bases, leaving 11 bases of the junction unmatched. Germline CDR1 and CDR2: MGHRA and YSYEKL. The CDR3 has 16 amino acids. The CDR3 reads CASSQGLGQSLYEQYF. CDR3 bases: TGCGCCAGCAGCCAGGGGTTGGGACAGTCCCTCTACGAGCAGTACTTC.

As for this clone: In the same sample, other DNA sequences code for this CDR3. CDR3 sequence: CASSFSGTSVSYEQYF. The CDR3 DNA sequence: TGTGCCAGCAGCTTTAGTGGGACCAGCGTTTCCTACGAGCAGTACTTC. The chain couples TRBV7-9 to TRBJ2-7; TRBD1 or TRBD2 may be the D gene (5 bases each). V lost 3 bases, J lost 1 base, and 16 bases lay in between. The CDR3 consists of 16 residues. CDR1 is SEHNR, CDR2 FQNEAQ, per germline (reference sequence).

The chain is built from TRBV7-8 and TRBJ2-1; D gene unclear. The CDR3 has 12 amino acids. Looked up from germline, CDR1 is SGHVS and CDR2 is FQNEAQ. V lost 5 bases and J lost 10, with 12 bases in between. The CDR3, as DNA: TGTGCCAGCAGCGCTCCCAGGCGGGAGCAGTTCTTC. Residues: CASSAPRREQFF. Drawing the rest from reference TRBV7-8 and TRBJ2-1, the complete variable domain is GAGVSQSPRYKVAKRGQDVALRCDPISGHVSLFWYQQALGQGPEFLTYFQNEAQLDKSGLPSDRFFAERPEGSVSTLKIQRTQQEDSAVYLCASSAPRREQFFGPGTRLTVL.

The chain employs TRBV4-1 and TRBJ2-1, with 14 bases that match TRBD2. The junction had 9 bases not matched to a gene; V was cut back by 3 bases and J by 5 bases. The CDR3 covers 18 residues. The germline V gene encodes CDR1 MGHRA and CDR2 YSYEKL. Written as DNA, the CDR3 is TGCGCCAGCAGCCAGTCTGGACTAGCGGGAGGCCCACACAATGAGCAGTTCTTC. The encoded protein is CASSQSGLAGGPHNEQFF.

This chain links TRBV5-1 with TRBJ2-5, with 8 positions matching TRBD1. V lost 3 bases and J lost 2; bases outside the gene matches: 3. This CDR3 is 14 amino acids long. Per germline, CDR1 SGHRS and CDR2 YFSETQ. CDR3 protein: CASSWGQEQETQYF. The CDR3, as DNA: TGCGCCAGCAGCTGGGGACAGGAGCAAGAGACCCAGTACTTC.